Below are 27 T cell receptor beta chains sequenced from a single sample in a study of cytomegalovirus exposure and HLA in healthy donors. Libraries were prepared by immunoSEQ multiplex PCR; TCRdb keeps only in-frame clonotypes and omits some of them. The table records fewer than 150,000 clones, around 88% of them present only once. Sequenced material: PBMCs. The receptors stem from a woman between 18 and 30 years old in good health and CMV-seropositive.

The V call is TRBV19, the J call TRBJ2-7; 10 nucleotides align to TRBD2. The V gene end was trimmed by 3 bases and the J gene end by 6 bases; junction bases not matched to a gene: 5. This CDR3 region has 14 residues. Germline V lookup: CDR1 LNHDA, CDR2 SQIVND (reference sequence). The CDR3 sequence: CASSMVASGSEQYF. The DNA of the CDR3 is TGTGCCAGTAGTATGGTGGCTAGCGGGAGCGAGCAGTACTTC. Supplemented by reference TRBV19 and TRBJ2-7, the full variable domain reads DGGITQSPKYLFRKEGQNVTLSCEQNLNHDAMYWYRQDPGQGLRLIYYSQIVNDFQKGDIAEGYSVSREKKESFPLTVTSAQKNPTAFYLCASSMVASGSEQYFGPGTRLTVT.

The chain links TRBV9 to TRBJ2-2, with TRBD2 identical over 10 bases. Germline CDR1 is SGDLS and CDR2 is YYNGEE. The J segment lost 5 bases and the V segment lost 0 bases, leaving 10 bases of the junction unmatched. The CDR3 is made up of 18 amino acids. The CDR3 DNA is TGTGCCAGCAGCGTAGTGTATCGAGCGGGAGGGTTAACCGGGGAGCTGTTTTTT. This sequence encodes CASSVVYRAGGLTGELFF.

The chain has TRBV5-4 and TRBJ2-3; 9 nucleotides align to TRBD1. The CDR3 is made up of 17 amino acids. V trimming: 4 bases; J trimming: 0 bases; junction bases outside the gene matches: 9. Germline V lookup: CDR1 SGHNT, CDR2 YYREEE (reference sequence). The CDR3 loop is CASSHGQGSYSTDTQYF. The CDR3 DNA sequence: TGTGCCAGCAGCCATGGACAGGGGAGTTACAGCACAGATACGCAGTATTTT.

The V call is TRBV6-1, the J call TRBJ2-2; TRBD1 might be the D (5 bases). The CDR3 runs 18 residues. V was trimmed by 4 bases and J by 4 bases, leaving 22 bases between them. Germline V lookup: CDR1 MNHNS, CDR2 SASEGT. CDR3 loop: CASSVRPSIPRGTGELFF. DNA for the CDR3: TGTGCCAGCAGTGTCCGACCAAGCATCCCTAGGGGCACCGGGGAGCTGTTTTTT.

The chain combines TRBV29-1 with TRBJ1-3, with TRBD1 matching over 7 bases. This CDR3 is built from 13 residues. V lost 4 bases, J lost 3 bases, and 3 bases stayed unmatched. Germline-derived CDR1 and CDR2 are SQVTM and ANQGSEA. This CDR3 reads CSVGQGHGNTIYF. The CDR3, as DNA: TGCAGCGTTGGACAGGGACATGGAAACACCATATATTTT.

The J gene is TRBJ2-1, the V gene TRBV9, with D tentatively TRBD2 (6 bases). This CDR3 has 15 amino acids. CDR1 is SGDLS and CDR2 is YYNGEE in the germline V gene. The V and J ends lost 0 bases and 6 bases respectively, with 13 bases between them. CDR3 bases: TGTGCCAGCAGCGTAGGGGGGACCGGGGGCAATGAGCAGTTCTTC. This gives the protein CASSVGGTGGNEQFF.

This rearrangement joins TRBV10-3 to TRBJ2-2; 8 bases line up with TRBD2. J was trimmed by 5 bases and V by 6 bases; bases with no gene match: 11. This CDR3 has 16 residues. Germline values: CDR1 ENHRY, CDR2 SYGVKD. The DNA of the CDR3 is TGTGCCATCAGCTTACTAGCGGAAGGACGTACCGGGGAGCTGTTTTTT. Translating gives CAISLLAEGRTGELFF.

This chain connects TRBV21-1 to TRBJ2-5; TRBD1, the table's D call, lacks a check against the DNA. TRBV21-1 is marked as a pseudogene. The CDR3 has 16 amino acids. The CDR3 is CASSTRTGHWGETQYF. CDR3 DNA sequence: TGTGCCAGCAGCACCCGGACAGGGCATTGGGGAGAGACCCAGTACTTC.

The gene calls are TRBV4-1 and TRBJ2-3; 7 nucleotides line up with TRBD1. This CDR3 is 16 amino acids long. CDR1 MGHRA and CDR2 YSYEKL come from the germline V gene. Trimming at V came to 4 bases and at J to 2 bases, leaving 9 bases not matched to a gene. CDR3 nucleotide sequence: TGCGCCAGCAGCCGACAGGGAAGGATTGACACAGATACGCAGTATTTT. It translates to CASSRQGRIDTDTQYF.

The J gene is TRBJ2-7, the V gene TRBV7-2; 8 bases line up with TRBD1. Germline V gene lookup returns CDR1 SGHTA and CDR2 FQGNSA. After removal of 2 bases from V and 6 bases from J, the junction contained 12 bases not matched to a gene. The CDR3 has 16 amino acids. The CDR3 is CASSLTSTGGILEQYF. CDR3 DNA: TGTGCCAGCAGCTTAACATCTACAGGGGGTATCCTCGAGCAGTACTTC.

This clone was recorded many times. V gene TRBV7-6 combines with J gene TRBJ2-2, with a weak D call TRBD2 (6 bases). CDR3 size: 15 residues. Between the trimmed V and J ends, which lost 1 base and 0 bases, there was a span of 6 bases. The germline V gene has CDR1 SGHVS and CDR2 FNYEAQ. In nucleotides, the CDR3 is TGTGCCAGCAGCTTAGTAGCGGCGAACACCGGGGAGCTGTTTTTT. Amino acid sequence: CASSLVAANTGELFF.

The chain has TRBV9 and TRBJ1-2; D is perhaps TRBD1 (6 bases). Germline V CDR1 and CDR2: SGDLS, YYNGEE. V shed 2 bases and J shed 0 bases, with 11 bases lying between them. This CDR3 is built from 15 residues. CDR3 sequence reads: CASSVTTGANYGYTF. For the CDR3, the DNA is TGTGCCAGCAGCGTTACGACAGGAGCTAACTATGGCTACACCTTC.

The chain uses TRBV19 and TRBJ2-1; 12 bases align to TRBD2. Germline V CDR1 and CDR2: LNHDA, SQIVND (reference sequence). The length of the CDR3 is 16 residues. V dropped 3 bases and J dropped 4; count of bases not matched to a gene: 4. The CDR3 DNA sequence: TGTGCCAGTAGTATCGAGCTAGCGGGAGGGTACAATGAGCAGTTCTTC. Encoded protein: CASSIELAGGYNEQFF.

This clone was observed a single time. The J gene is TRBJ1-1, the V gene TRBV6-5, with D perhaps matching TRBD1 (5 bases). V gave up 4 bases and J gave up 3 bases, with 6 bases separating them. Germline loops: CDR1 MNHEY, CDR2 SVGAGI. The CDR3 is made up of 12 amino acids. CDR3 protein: CASSWGDTEAFF. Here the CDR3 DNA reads TGTGCCAGCAGTTGGGGGGACACTGAAGCTTTCTTT.

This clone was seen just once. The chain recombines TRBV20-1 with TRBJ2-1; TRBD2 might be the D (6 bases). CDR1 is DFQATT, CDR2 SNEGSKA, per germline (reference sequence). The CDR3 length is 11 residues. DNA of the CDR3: TGCAGGGCCACCGGGGGATATGAGCAGTTCTTC. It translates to CRATGGYEQFF.

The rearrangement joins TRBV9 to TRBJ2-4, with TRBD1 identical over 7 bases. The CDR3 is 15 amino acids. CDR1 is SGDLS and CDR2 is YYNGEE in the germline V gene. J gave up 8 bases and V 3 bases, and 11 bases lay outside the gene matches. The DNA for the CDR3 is TGTGCCAGCAGCGCTCTAGACAGGGTGGAGGACATTCAGTACTTC. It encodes CASSALDRVEDIQYF. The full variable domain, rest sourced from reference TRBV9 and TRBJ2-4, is DSGVTQTPKHLITATGQRVTLRCSPRSGDLSVYWYQQSLDQGLQFLIQYYNGEERAKGNILERFSAQQFPDLHSELNLSSLELGDSALYFCASSALDRVEDIQYFGAGTRLSVL.

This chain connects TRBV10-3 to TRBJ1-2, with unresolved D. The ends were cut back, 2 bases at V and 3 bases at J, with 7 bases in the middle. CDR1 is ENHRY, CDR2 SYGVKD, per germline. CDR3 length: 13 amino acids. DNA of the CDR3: TGTGCCATCAGTGAGCGACGGGACTATGGCTACACCTTC. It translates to CAISERRDYGYTF.

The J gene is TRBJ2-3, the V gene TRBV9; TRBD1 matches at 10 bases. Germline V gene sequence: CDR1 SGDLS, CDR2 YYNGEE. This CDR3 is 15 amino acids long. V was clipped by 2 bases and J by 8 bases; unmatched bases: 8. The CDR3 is CASSVRTGGEGTQYF. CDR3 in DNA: TGTGCCAGCAGCGTGCGGACAGGGGGAGAGGGTACGCAGTATTTT. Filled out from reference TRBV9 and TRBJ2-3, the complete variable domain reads DSGVTQTPKHLITATGQRVTLRCSPRSGDLSVYWYQQSLDQGLQFLIQYYNGEERAKGNILERFSAQQFPDLHSELNLSSLELGDSALYFCASSVRTGGEGTQYFGPGTRLTVL.

DNA of the CDR3: TGTGCCAGTAGTTCGGGGGGGACCCGGGTTAACTATGGCTACACCTTC. Protein product: CASSSGGTRVNYGYTF. The chain is built from TRBV19 and TRBJ1-2, with D possibly being TRBD1 (5 bases). The CDR3 loop spans 16 amino acids. V was pared by 5 bases and J by 1 base, with 17 bases between. Looked up from germline, CDR1 is LNHDA and CDR2 is SQIVND (reference sequence). Variable domain in full (rest from reference TRBV19 and TRBJ1-2): DGGITQSPKYLFRKEGQNVTLSCEQNLNHDAMYWYRQDPGQGLRLIYYSQIVNDFQKGDIAEGYSVSREKKESFPLTVTSAQKNPTAFYLCASSSGGTRVNYGYTFGSGTRLTVV.

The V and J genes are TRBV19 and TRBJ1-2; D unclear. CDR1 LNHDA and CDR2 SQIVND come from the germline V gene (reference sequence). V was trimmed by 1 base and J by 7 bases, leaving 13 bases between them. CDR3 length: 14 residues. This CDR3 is CASSIGEGGIGYTF. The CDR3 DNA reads TGTGCCAGTAGTATAGGCGAGGGCGGAATTGGCTACACCTTC.

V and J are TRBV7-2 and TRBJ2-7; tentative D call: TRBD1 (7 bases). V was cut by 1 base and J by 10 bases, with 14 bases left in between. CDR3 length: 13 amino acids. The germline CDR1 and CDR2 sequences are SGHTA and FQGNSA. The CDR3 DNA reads TGTGCCAGCAGCTTAGAGGAGGGGGCCAGACAGTACTTC. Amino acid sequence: CASSLEEGARQYF.

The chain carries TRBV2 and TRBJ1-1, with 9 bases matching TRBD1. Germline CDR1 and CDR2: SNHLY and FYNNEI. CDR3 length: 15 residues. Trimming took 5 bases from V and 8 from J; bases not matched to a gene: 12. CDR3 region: CASSYKTGGWSEAFF. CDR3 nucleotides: TGTGCCAGCAGTTATAAAACAGGGGGCTGGTCCGAAGCTTTCTTT.

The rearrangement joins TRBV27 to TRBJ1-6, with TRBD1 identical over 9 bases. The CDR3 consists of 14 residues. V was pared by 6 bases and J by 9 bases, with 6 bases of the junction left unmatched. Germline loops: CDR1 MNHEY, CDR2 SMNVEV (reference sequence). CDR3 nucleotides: TGTGCCAGCAGGCTAACAGGGGGCGGTTCACCCCTCCACTTT. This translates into CASRLTGGGSPLHF.

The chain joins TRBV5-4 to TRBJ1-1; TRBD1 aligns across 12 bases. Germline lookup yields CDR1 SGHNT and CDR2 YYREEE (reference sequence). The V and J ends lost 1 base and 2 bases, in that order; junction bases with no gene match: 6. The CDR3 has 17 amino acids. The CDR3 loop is CASSLRDRGPRNTEAFF. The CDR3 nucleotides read TGTGCCAGCAGCTTGCGGGACAGGGGGCCCCGAAACACTGAAGCTTTCTTT.

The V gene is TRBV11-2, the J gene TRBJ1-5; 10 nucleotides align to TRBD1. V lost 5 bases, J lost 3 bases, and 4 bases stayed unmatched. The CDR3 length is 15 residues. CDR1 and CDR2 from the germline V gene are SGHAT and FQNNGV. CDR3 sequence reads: CASSGGTGDNQPQHF. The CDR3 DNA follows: TGTGCCAGCAGCGGAGGGACAGGGGACAATCAGCCCCAGCATTTT.

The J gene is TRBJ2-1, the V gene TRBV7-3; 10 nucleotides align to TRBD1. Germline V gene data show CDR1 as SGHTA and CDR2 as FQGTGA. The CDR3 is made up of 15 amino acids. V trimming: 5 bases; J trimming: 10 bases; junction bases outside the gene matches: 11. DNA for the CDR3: TGTGCCAGCAGCCTCCGGGACAGGGGCCATGGGGAGCAGTTCTTC. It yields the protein CASSLRDRGHGEQFF.

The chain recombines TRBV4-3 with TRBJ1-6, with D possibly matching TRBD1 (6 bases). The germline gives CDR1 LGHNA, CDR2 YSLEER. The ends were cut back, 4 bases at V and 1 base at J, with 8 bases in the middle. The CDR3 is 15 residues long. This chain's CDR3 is CASSPGESYNSPLHF. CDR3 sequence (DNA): TGCGCCAGCAGCCCAGGGGAATCCTATAATTCACCCCTCCACTTT.